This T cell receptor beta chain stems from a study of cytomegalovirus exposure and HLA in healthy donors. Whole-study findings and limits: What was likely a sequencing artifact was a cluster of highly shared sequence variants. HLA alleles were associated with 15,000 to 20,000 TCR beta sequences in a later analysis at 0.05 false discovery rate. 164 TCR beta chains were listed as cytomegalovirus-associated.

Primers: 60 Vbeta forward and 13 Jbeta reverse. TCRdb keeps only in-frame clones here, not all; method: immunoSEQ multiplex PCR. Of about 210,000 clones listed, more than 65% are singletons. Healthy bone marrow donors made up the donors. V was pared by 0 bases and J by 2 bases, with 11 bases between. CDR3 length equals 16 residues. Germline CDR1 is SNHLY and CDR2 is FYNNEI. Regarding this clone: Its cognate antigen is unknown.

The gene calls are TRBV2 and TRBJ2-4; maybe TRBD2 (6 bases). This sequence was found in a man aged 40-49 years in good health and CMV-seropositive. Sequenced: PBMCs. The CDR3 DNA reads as TGTGCCAGCAGTGAAGCCGGCGGGAAGTCCAAAAACATTCAGTACTTC. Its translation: CASSEAGGKSKNIQYF.